This T cell receptor beta chain is drawn from a study of OX40 agonist ivuxolimab in advanced cancers. Sequencing used immunoSEQ multiplex PCR; TCRdb keeps in-frame clones, though not all of them. Of fewer than 70,000 clones listed, roughly four fifths are singletons. Overall study findings and caveats: The authors also found low normalized T-cell clonal expansion in some nonresponders.

Trimming cost V 6 bases and J 0 bases, with 12 bases left between them. Germline loops: CDR1 KGHSH, CDR2 LQKENI. There are 14 residues in the CDR3. Of note for this clone: What it recognizes is unknown.

The receptor comes from an adult with an advanced solid tumor such as melanoma, head and neck, liver or kidney cancer. This chain joins TRBV18 and TRBJ2-7; D is possibly TRBD1 (6 bases). The material sequenced was CD4+ or CD8+ T cells sorted from blood, taken in a trial of the OX40 agonist ivuxolimab. CDR3 region: CASSLQGASYEQYF. DNA for the CDR3: TGTGCCAGCTCGCTACAGGGCGCCTCCTACGAGCAGTACTTC.